These T cell receptor beta chains were read from a single sample in a study of T cells in Graves' hyperthyroidism and ophthalmopathy. Via MiXCR, TCRdb re-called the multiplex PCR reads, giving one row per CDR3 protein. The sample lists around 520,000 distinct CDR3 sequences, 14% occurring once. Sequenced sample: blood. These TCRs come from a woman aged 35 to 49 with Graves' hyperthyroidism. Each CDR3 is given with its conserved first and last residue. The order of the fields is clone size, V gene, J gene, D gene, CDR3 DNA, CDR3 protein. D genes are given only for firm matches. Expanded clones are given a class, and other clones once, few, many or no size at all.

-,TRBV20-1,TRBJ2-2,-,TGCAGTGCTAGAGATCACTACCGGGATTCCACCGGGGAGCTGTTTTTT,CSARDHYRDSTGELFF
few,TRBV20-1,TRBJ2-7,TRBD2,TGCAGTGCTACCGGGAGGAGCGACGAGCAGTACTTC,CSATGRSDEQYF
many,TRBV6-1,TRBJ2-1,-,TGTGCCAGCAGTGAAGCGATAGACAGGAAAATTTACAATGAGCAGTTCTTC,CASSEAIDRKIYNEQFF
many,TRBV5-5,TRBJ1-1,-,TGTGCCAGCAGCCCCCCGACAGGCAACACTGAAGCTTTCTTT,CASSPPTGNTEAFF
few,TRBV13,TRBJ2-7,TRBD2,TGTGCCAGCAGCTTAGTGGGCAGGGAGGGCTACGAGCAGTACTTC,CASSLVGREGYEQYF
many,TRBV9,TRBJ2-4,TRBD1,TGTGCCAGCAGCCCACTCGACAGGGCCAACATTCAGTACTTC,CASSPLDRANIQYF
few,TRBV9,TRBJ2-4,-,TGTGCCAGCAGCGGCACAGGGGCCAAAAACATTCAGTACTTC,CASSGTGAKNIQYF
-,TRBV5-1,TRBJ2-6,-,TGCGCCAGCAGCTTGGACAGAGGGTTTTCTGGGGCCAACGTCCTGACTTTC,CASSLDRGFSGANVLTF
few,TRBV5-5,TRBJ2-3,-,TGTGCCAGCAGCTTGACGGACGCGAACACAGATACGCAGTATTTT,CASSLTDANTDTQYF
-,TRBV13,TRBJ2-7,TRBD1,TGTGCCAGCAGCCCCTGGGGGGACAGGGGAGGCGAGCAGTACTTC,CASSPWGDRGGEQYF
-,TRBV2,TRBJ2-1,TRBD2,TGTGCCATCGGCGGGAGGGCCGAGGGAAATGAGCAGTTCTTC,CAIGGRAEGNEQFF
many,TRBV6-5,TRBJ2-7,-,TGTGCCAGCAGTTACCTACCGGGACATCCCTACGAGCAGTACTTC,CASSYLPGHPYEQYF
-,TRBV29-1,TRBJ1-1,-,TGCAGCGACCGGCCCAATGAGGGGACTGAAGCTTTCTTT,CSDRPNEGTEAFF
many,TRBV18,TRBJ1-5,-,TGTGCCAGCTCGTCAGAGGGTTCATATCAGCCCCAGCATTTT,CASSSEGSYQPQHF
few,TRBV6-2/TRBV6-3,TRBJ2-3,-,TGTGCCAGCAGGAATGCTAGGGACACAGATACGCAGTATTTT,CASRNARDTDTQYF
many,TRBV13,TRBJ2-7,TRBD2,TGTGCCAGCAGCTTAGGGTCTAGCGGGAGGGTCTCACACGAGCAGTACTTC,CASSLGSSGRVSHEQYF
medium-sized,TRBV7-3,TRBJ2-5,TRBD1,TGTGCCAGCAGCGAAGGACAGGGGAGAAAGACCCAGTACTTC,CASSEGQGRKTQYF
many,TRBV6-1,TRBJ1-3,TRBD1,TGTGCCAGCAGTGAAGGGGTTGGACAGGGGGCAAACACCATATATTTT,CASSEGVGQGANTIYF
many,TRBV5-1,TRBJ1-1,-,TGCGCCAGCAGCGATACAGGGTCGGACACTGAAGCTTTCTTT,CASSDTGSDTEAFF
-,TRBV5-1,TRBJ1-2,TRBD1,TGCGCCAGCAGCTGGACAGGGAACTATGGCTACACCTTC,CASSWTGNYGYTF
many,TRBV7-9,TRBJ1-2,-,TGTGCCAGCAGCTTCGGGGGTGGGGGAGAAGAGAATGGCTACACCTTC,CASSFGGGGEENGYTF
many,TRBV24-1,TRBJ2-1,-,TGTGCCACCAGTGTCGGGGGACGGTCCTACAATGAGCAGTTCTTC,CATSVGGRSYNEQFF
many,TRBV5-1,TRBJ1-1,-,TGCGCCAGCAGCTTTGATCCCACGAACACTGAAGCTTTCTTT,CASSFDPTNTEAFF
many,TRBV7-9,TRBJ2-7,TRBD2,TGTGCCAGCAGCCAGGGACTAGCGGGGAGCTACGAGCAGTACTTC,CASSQGLAGSYEQYF
many,TRBV20-1,TRBJ1-1,TRBD1,TGCAGTGCTCCAAACGACAGGGCAATGAACACTGAAGCTTTCTTT,CSAPNDRAMNTEAFF
once,TRBV10-2,TRBJ2-1,-,TGCGCCAGCAGTGACGATACCTACAATGAGCAGTTCTTC,CASSDDTYNEQFF
many,TRBV19,TRBJ1-1,-,TGTGCCAGTAGTATCGCAGGGATGGTGAACACTGAAGCTTTCTTT,CASSIAGMVNTEAFF
many,TRBV7-8,TRBJ2-7,TRBD1,TGTGCCAGCAGCCCCGGGACAGGGGCTCCATACGAGCAGTACTTC,CASSPGTGAPYEQYF
many,TRBV7-6,TRBJ1-4,TRBD1,TGTGCCAGCAGCTCCTCGGGGACAGCTAATGAAAAACTGTTTTTT,CASSSSGTANEKLFF
-,TRBV19,TRBJ2-3,TRBD2,TGTGCCAGTAGTATTGGTTTGCGACTAGCGGAGGGCACAGATACGCAGTATTTT,CASSIGLRLAEGTDTQYF
many,TRBV2,TRBJ2-7,TRBD2,TGTGCCAGCAGACAGGGTACGGCTAGCGGGACCTACGAGCAGTACTTC,CASRQGTASGTYEQYF
many,TRBV7-8,TRBJ2-1,TRBD2,TGTGCCAGCAGCATACTAGCGGGAGACTACAATGAGCAGTTCTTC,CASSILAGDYNEQFF
many,TRBV2,TRBJ1-6,-,TGTGCCAGCAGGGGCTCCTATAATTCACCCCTCCACTTT,CASRGSYNSPLHF
few,TRBV11-2,TRBJ2-7,-,TGTGCCAGCAGCTTAGTATCGACGGGAGCGAACACCTACGAGCAGTACTTC,CASSLVSTGANTYEQYF
-,TRBV7-9,TRBJ1-4,TRBD1,TGTGCCAGCAGCCAGCCTGACAGGGACCATGAAAAACTGTTTTTT,CASSQPDRDHEKLFF
many,TRBV20-1,TRBJ2-1,-,TGCAGTGCTAGCTCAGAGTTGAAAAACAATGAGCAGTTCTTC,CSASSELKNNEQFF
many,TRBV2,TRBJ2-4,TRBD2,TGTGCCAGCAGGAGACTAGCGGGAGACTCCAAAAACATTCAGTACTTC,CASRRLAGDSKNIQYF
many,TRBV2,TRBJ2-7,TRBD2,TGTGCCAGCAGTGACGCCGACTCTAGCGGGAGTCGATACGAGCAGTACTTC,CASSDADSSGSRYEQYF
few,TRBV5-1,TRBJ2-3,TRBD2,TGCGCCAGCAGCCGCTCCGGGACTAGCGGGAGTTCGGGCACAGATACGCAGTATTTT,CASSRSGTSGSSGTDTQYF
many,TRBV5-1,TRBJ2-7,-,TGCGCCAGCAGCTTGGAGGGGTCTAGTGGCGAGCAGTACTTC,CASSLEGSSGEQYF
many,TRBV30,TRBJ2-3,-,TGTGCCTGGAGCGGACGGTTGAGCACAGATACGCAGTATTTT,CAWSGRLSTDTQYF
many,TRBV30,TRBJ2-3,TRBD1,TGTGCCTGGACCACAGGGGGCACAGATACGCAGTATTTT,CAWTTGGTDTQYF
-,TRBV4-1,TRBJ2-1,TRBD2,TGCGCCAGCAGGAATACTAGCGGACCGCCCTCCTACAATGAGCAGTTCTTC,CASRNTSGPPSYNEQFF
-,TRBV24-1,TRBJ2-1,-,TGTGCCACCAGTGCACAGTCAGGGGCCTACAATGAGCAGTTCTTC,CATSAQSGAYNEQFF
many,TRBV20-1,TRBJ2-5,TRBD2,TGCAGTGCTAGAGATGGCAGCGGGGGCTACCAAGAGACCCAGTACTTC,CSARDGSGGYQETQYF
many,TRBV11-2,TRBJ1-5,-,TGTGCCAGCAGCTTAGATTTGGCCGCCCCTAATCAGCCCCAGCATTTT,CASSLDLAAPNQPQHF
-,TRBV6-1,TRBJ2-5,-,TGTGCCAGCCACCAGGCGTATCAAGAGACCCAGTACTTC,CASHQAYQETQYF
-,TRBV5-1,TRBJ1-1,-,TGCGCCAGCAGGGCGGATGCCCCTATGAACACTGAAGCTTTCTTT,CASRADAPMNTEAFF
-,TRBV25-1,TRBJ2-1,TRBD2,TGTGCCAGCAGCCTAGCGGGACCCAGCTCCTACAATGAGCAGTTCTTC,CASSLAGPSSYNEQFF
many,TRBV12-3/TRBV12-4,TRBJ2-1,-,TGTGCCAGCAGTTTAGCGGGAGGGACAGCCCAATTCTTC,CASSLAGGTAQFF
many,TRBV5-1,TRBJ2-1,-,TGCGCCAGCAGCCCGGGCCACCAGGGCCACAATGAGCAGTTCTTC,CASSPGHQGHNEQFF
many,TRBV4-1,TRBJ1-5,-,TGCGCCAGCAGCCAAGCGATAACAGTTAATCAGCCCCAGCATTTT,CASSQAITVNQPQHF
many,TRBV12-3/TRBV12-4,TRBJ2-3,TRBD1,TGTGCCAGCAGAGACAGGGTGAGCACAGATACGCAGTATTTT,CASRDRVSTDTQYF
many,TRBV28,TRBJ1-3,TRBD1,TGTGCCAGCAGTTCCGGACAGGGAAGGTACACCATATATTTT,CASSSGQGRYTIYF
many,TRBV9,TRBJ2-5,-,TGTGCCAGCAGCACCCTTCAGGGGGGTCAAGAGACCCAGTACTTC,CASSTLQGGQETQYF
many,TRBV20-1,TRBJ2-4,-,TGCAGTGCTAGGGAAGCGGGAGCCAAAAACATTCAGTACTTC,CSAREAGAKNIQYF